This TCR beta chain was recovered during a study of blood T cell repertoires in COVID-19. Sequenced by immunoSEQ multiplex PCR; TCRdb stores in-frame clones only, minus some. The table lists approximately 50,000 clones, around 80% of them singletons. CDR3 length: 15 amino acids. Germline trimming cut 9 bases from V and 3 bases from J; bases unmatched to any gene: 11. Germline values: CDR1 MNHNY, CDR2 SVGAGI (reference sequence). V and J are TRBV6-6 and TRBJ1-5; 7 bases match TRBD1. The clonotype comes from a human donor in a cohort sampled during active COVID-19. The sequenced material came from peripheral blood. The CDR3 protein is CASEGQFRSNQPQHF. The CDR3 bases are TGTGCCAGTGAGGGACAGTTCCGCTCCAATCAGCCCCAGCATTTT.